This TCR beta chain was documented in a study of blood T cells in healthy people across ages. Study-level points and caveats: Significant beta diversity loss was already apparent by age around 36, declining roughly linearly.

With regard to this clonotype: Its antigen is not identified.

Unmatched junction bases numbered 7, after V lost 5 bases and J lost 7 bases. The CDR3 loop spans 15 amino acids. Germline V gene lookup returns CDR1 SEHNR and CDR2 FQNEAQ (reference sequence). A second PCR, run for roughly 7 to 11 cycles, used a sample-barcoded 5' primer plus a J-beta primer mix. Per-sample output comprised a minimum of 2.5 million paired-end reads containing CDR3. TCRdb ran MiXCR on the 5' RACE reads and lists one entry per CDR3 protein. There are roughly 1.5 million distinct CDR3 sequences in the sample; approximately 39% occur only once, and about 4% lies in the top ten. Sequenced material: blood. V is TRBV7-9 and J is TRBJ1-6, with TRBD1 matching over 8 bases. This clonotype was obtained from a woman in her late teens or twenties in good health. DNA for the CDR3: TGTGCCAGCAGCGCAGACAGGGGAAACAATTCACCCCTCCACTTT. As protein: CASSADRGNNSPLHF.